The rows below give T cell receptor beta chains drawn from one sample of a study of blood T cell repertoires in COVID-19. Profiling relied on immunoSEQ multiplex PCR, and the TCRdb table lists in-frame clones only, not all of them. This repertoire shows some 130,000 clones, roughly four fifths found once; its top ten account for 11%. Source material: peripheral blood. Receptors were obtained from a human donor in a cohort sampled during active COVID-19. Each CDR3 is given with its conserved first and last residue. Fields, in order: D gene, clone size, J gene, V gene, CDR3 protein, CDR3 DNA. A D gene is named only where the DNA matches it firmly. A clone size is listed for some rows: how often the clone was seen (once, few, many), or a class if it is expanded.

>.|.|TRBJ1-2|TRBV10-2
CASSESEGSYTF
TGCGCCAGCAGTGAGTCGGAGGGCAGCTACACCTTC
>TRBD1|.|TRBJ1-2|TRBV18
CASSPGQARDYGYTF
TGTGCCAGCTCACCGGGACAGGCCAGGGACTATGGCTACACCTTC
>.|.|TRBJ2-3|TRBV5-4
CASSRTSQVTDTQYF
TGTGCCAGCAGCCGTACTAGCCAAGTCACAGATACGCAGTATTTT
>.|.|TRBJ1-1|TRBV5-1
CASSLAGGGPHEAFF
TGCGCCAGCAGCTTGGCCGGGGGAGGTCCCCATGAAGCTTTCTTT
>TRBD1|few|TRBJ1-4|TRBV9
CASSPRTGTHEKLFF
TGTGCCAGCAGCCCCAGGACAGGGACTCATGAAAAACTGTTTTTT
>TRBD1|.|TRBJ2-6|TRBV10-2
CASSAQGATNVLTF
TGCGCCAGCAGTGCCCAGGGGGCGACCAACGTCCTGACTTTC
>.|.|TRBJ1-5|TRBV24-1
CATSAGYNQPQHF
TGTGCCACCAGTGCCGGGTACAATCAGCCCCAGCATTTT
>TRBD1|few|TRBJ2-7|TRBV27
CASCSPLQGRRTYEQYF
TGTGCCAGTTGTTCCCCTTTACAGGGGCGTCGAACCTACGAGCAGTACTTC
>TRBD2|.|TRBJ2-3|TRBV15
CATSRDGRGLNTQYF
TGTGCCACCAGCAGAGATGGGAGGGGTTTAAATACGCAGTATTTT
>.|few|TRBJ2-3|TRBV28
CASSSSFRLTSTDTQYF
TGTGCCAGCAGTTCAAGCTTTCGACTCACTAGCACAGATACGCAGTATTTT
>TRBD1|few|TRBJ2-1|TRBV5-1
CASSSGTGYNEQFF
TGCGCCAGCAGCTCCGGGACAGGATACAATGAGCAGTTCTTC
>TRBD2|.|TRBJ2-3|TRBV9
CASSVGLAGGFTDTQYF
TGTGCCAGCAGCGTAGGGCTAGCGGGGGGGTTCACAGATACGCAGTATTTT
>TRBD1|.|TRBJ1-1|TRBV6-1
CASSEDPRGVTEAFF
TGTGCCAGCAGTGAAGATCCCAGGGGGGTAACTGAAGCTTTCTTT
>TRBD1|.|TRBJ1-5|TRBV19
CASSSRYGQGYNQPQHF
TGTGCCAGTAGTTCCCGCTACGGACAGGGTTACAATCAGCCCCAGCATTTT
>TRBD1|.|TRBJ2-1|TRBV24-1
CATSDSRGLRNEQFF
TGTGCCACCAGTGATTCGAGGGGGCTAAGGAATGAGCAGTTCTTC
>TRBD2|.|TRBJ2-3|TRBV2
CASTSTSGGDTQYF
TGTGCCAGCACCAGCACTAGCGGGGGAGATACGCAGTATTTT
>TRBD1|.|TRBJ1-1|TRBV3-1/TRBV3-2
CASSTGARTEAFF
TGTGCCAGCAGCACAGGGGCGAGGACTGAAGCTTTCTTT
>TRBD1|.|TRBJ1-1|TRBV10-1
CASSESGQDATEAFF
TGCGCCAGCAGTGAGTCGGGACAGGACGCCACTGAAGCTTTCTTT
>TRBD2|.|TRBJ2-5|TRBV5-1
CASSWTSGGLVQETQYF
TGCGCCAGCAGCTGGACTAGCGGGGGGCTAGTCCAAGAGACCCAGTACTTC
>.|.|TRBJ2-2|TRBV3-1/TRBV3-2
CARSQGGGVSTGELFF
TGTGCCCGCAGCCAAGGGGGCGGGGTAAGTACCGGGGAGCTGTTTTTT
>.|.|TRBJ1-3|TRBV19
CASRRSLASPSGNTIYF
TGTGCCAGTAGGAGGTCCCTGGCCAGCCCCTCTGGAAACACCATATATTTT
>TRBD1|.|TRBJ1-4|TRBV2
CASKVQGAAIAEKLFF
TGTGCCAGCAAGGTCCAGGGGGCAGCGATTGCGGAAAAACTGTTTTTT
>.|once|TRBJ1-2|TRBV27
CASSLDQRGYGYTF
TGTGCCAGCAGTTTAGACCAGAGAGGCTATGGCTACACCTTC
>.|.|TRBJ2-2|TRBV19
CASSTGLTGSTGTGELFF
TGTGCCAGTAGTACGGGACTCACGGGATCAACCGGCACCGGGGAGCTGTTTTTT
>TRBD1|once|TRBJ1-2|TRBV19
CASSTDREAYGYTF
TGTGCCAGTAGTACCGACAGGGAGGCCTATGGCTACACTTTC
>.|.|TRBJ1-5|TRBV18
CASSLSRPQASDQPQHF
TGTGCCAGCTCACTCTCGCGCCCACAGGCAAGCGATCAGCCCCAGCATTTT
>TRBD1|.|TRBJ1-5|TRBV7-9
CASSSGQGQNQPQHF
TGTGCCAGCAGCTCCGGACAGGGTCAAAATCAGCCCCAGCATTTT
>.|.|TRBJ1-1|TRBV25-1
CASSEYGGRFAEAFF
TGTGCCAGCAGTGAATATGGAGGAAGGTTCGCTGAAGCTTTCTTT
>TRBD2|.|TRBJ2-7|TRBV7-8
CASSLGSSGVSYEQYF
TGTGCCAGCAGCTTAGGCTCTAGCGGGGTTTCCTACGAGCAGTACTTC
>.|.|TRBJ1-2|TRBV7-8
CASSSHPERRSYGYTF
TGTGCCAGCAGCTCTCACCCAGAGAGGCGTTCCTATGGCTACACCTTC
>TRBD2|.|TRBJ2-7|TRBV10-3
CAISDMGAGGRSYEQYF
TGTGCCATCAGTGACATGGGGGCGGGGGGAAGATCCTACGAGCAGTACTTC
>.|.|TRBJ1-5|TRBV7-9
CASSSHRQGSNQPQHF
TGTGCCAGCAGCTCGCACCGGCAGGGTAGCAATCAGCCCCAGCATTTT
>TRBD1|.|TRBJ1-6|TRBV7-6
CASSFTGQANSPLHF
TGTGCCAGCAGCTTCACGGGACAGGCGAATTCACCCCTCCACTTT
>.|.|TRBJ2-5|TRBV5-4
CASSLDTGRETQYF
TGTGCCAGCAGCTTGGACACGGGAAGAGAGACCCAGTACTTC
>TRBD1|.|TRBJ2-1|TRBV6-5
CASSYSRGHNEQFF
TGTGCCAGCAGTTACTCTAGGGGGCACAATGAGCAGTTCTTC
>TRBD1|.|TRBJ1-1|TRBV12-3/TRBV12-4
CASSRQGPTEAFF
TGTGCCAGCAGCCGACAGGGGCCCACTGAAGCTTTCTTT
>TRBD2|once|TRBJ2-2|TRBV5-1
CASALVSGVNTGELFF
TGCGCCAGCGCGTTGGTTAGCGGGGTTAACACCGGGGAGCTGTTTTTT
>TRBD1|.|TRBJ1-1|TRBV30
CAWSLPGQGAAFF
TGTGCCTGGAGTCTTCCAGGACAGGGAGCGGCTTTCTTT
>.|.|TRBJ2-1|TRBV5-6
CASSYQARDNEQFF
TGTGCCAGCAGTTACCAAGCGCGGGACAATGAGCAGTTCTTC
>TRBD1|.|TRBJ1-1|TRBV9
CASSPTGTATEAFF
TGTGCCAGCAGCCCAACTGGGACAGCCACTGAAGCTTTCTTT
>.|.|TRBJ2-7|TRBV21-1
CASSAYLSRGLYEQYF
TGTGCCAGCAGCGCATATTTAAGCAGGGGATTGTACGAGCAGTACTTC
>TRBD1|.|TRBJ1-2|TRBV7-9
CASSFGQGWHGYTF
TGTGCCAGCAGCTTCGGACAGGGGTGGCATGGCTACACCTTC
>.|once|TRBJ2-1|TRBV5-5
CASSLEHPRNEQFF
TGTGCCAGCAGCTTGGAGCACCCTAGAAATGAGCAGTTCTTC
>TRBD1|.|TRBJ2-3|TRBV27
CASSWTGGTDTQYF
TGTGCCAGCAGTTGGACAGGGGGCACAGATACGCAGTATTTT